The 24 T cell receptor beta chains given below trace back to one sample, sequenced in a study of cytomegalovirus exposure and HLA in healthy donors. PCR primers comprised 60 Vbeta and 13 Jbeta primers. Using immunoSEQ multiplex PCR, the repertoire was profiled, and TCRdb retains in-frame clones only, with some absent. The repertoire holds about 200,000 clones, less than 85% seen once, with about 0.2% in the top ten. Sequenced input: PBMCs. These receptors were obtained from a girl aged 2-10 years in good health and CMV-seronegative.

This rearrangement joins TRBV9 to TRBJ1-1; D might be TRBD1 (5 bases). Trimming stripped 4 bases from V and 6 bases from J, with 19 bases between. There are 15 residues in the CDR3. Germline lookup yields CDR1 SGDLS and CDR2 YYNGEE. The CDR3 is CASSPHQTGGAEAFF. The CDR3 DNA reads TGTGCCAGCAGCCCACATCAGACCGGAGGGGCTGAAGCTTTCTTT.

The V call is TRBV5-1, the J call TRBJ2-5; 8 bases match TRBD1. Germline lookup yields CDR1 SGHRS and CDR2 YFSETQ. This CDR3 region has 15 residues. Unmatched junction bases numbered 8, after V lost 3 bases and J lost 4 bases. CDR3 DNA sequence: TGCGCCAGCAGCTACGGACAGGGTGGCGTAGAGACCCAGTACTTC. The encoded protein is CASSYGQGGVETQYF.

This chain links TRBV27 with TRBJ2-3; tentatively, D is TRBD2 (6 bases). V lost 3 bases and J lost 0, with 10 bases in between. CDR1 MNHEY and CDR2 SMNVEV come from the germline V gene (reference sequence). The CDR3 has 15 amino acids. DNA of the CDR3: TGTGCCAGCAGTTTGGGTAGCGGAAGCACAGATACGCAGTATTTT. Amino acid sequence: CASSLGSGSTDTQYF.

V gene TRBV19 combines with J gene TRBJ2-2; 15 nucleotides match TRBD2. The germline V gene has CDR1 LNHDA and CDR2 SQIVND (reference sequence). Losses at the gene ends were 4 bases for V and 1 base for J; bases not matched to a gene: 7. This CDR3 spans 19 amino acids. Here the CDR3 reads CASSNPGLAGGWNTGELFF. DNA of the CDR3: TGTGCCAGTAGTAACCCCGGACTAGCGGGAGGGTGGAACACCGGGGAGCTGTTTTTT.

The J gene is TRBJ1-5, the V gene TRBV27; D unresolved. The germline V and J ends were trimmed by 3 bases and 9 bases, with 12 bases remaining between them. The CDR3 extends over 13 amino acids. In germline, CDR1 is MNHEY, CDR2 SMNVEV (reference sequence). CDR3 bases: TGTGCCAGCAGTTTGGGCCCCGTAGGGCCCCAGCATTTT. This gives the protein CASSLGPVGPQHF.

The chain uses TRBV2 and TRBJ2-5; D not certain. Trimming took off 10 bases at V and 5 bases at J, with 14 bases between the two ends. CDR1 is SNHLY and CDR2 is FYNNEI in the germline V gene. There are 12 residues in the CDR3. The CDR3, as DNA: TGTGCCACCCGAGCACTAAGCGAGACCCAGTACTTC. Protein: CATRALSETQYF. The entire variable domain, with the rest obtained from reference TRBV2 and TRBJ2-5, is as follows: EPEVTQTPSHQVTQMGQEVILRCVPISNHLYFYWYRQILGQKVEFLVSFYNNEISEKSEIFDDQFSVERPDGSNFTLKIRSTKLEDSAMYFCATRALSETQYFGPGTRLLVL.

V and J are TRBV7-9 and TRBJ2-7; no clear D. The germline V and J ends were trimmed by 5 bases and 2 bases, with 4 bases remaining between them. Germline V gene sequence: CDR1 SEHNR, CDR2 FQNEAQ (reference sequence). This CDR3 region has 11 residues. The CDR3 spells CASSPAYEQYF. The CDR3 nucleotides read TGTGCCAGCAGCCCGGCCTACGAGCAGTACTTC.

V usage is TRBV30 and J usage is TRBJ2-5; 7 bases line up with TRBD1. The CDR3 is made up of 14 amino acids. The ends lost 3 bases at V and 4 bases at J; junction bases unmatched: 8. Looked up from germline, CDR1 is GTSNPN and CDR2 is SVGIG (reference sequence). CDR3 sequence reads: CAWRGRDRGETQYF. CDR3 DNA sequence: TGTGCCTGGAGAGGTCGGGACAGAGGAGAGACCCAGTACTTC. Using reference TRBV30 and TRBJ2-5 for the parts outside the CDR3, the full variable domain is SQTIHQWPATLVQPVGSPLSLECTVEGTSNPNLYWYRQAAGRGLQLLFYSVGIGQISSEVPQNLSASRPQDRQFILSSKKLLLSDSGFYLCAWRGRDRGETQYFGPGTRLLVL.

This clone was observed a few times. CDR3 protein: CASSGQRSGRDFGIGYTF. The CDR3 nucleotides read TGTGCCAGCAGCGGACAGCGTAGCGGCCGCGATTTTGGGATAGGCTACACCTTC. The V gene is TRBV9, the J gene TRBJ1-2; D might be TRBD1 (5 bases). CDR3 length: 18 amino acids. CDR1 is SGDLS, CDR2 YYNGEE, per germline. Trimming shortened V by 3 bases and J by 8 bases, and 29 bases separated the two germline ends.

The rearrangement uses TRBV7-2 and TRBJ1-2; D unclear. Trimming took off 5 bases at V and 5 bases at J, with 9 bases between the two ends. There are 12 residues in the CDR3. From germline, CDR1 is SGHTA and CDR2 FQGNSA. The CDR3 loop is CASSPSGYGYTF. The CDR3 coding sequence is TGTGCCAGCAGCCCTAGCGGGTATGGCTACACCTTC. The full variable domain, rest sourced from reference TRBV7-2 and TRBJ1-2, is GAGVSQSPSNKVTEKGKDVELRCDPISGHTALYWYRQSLGQGLEFLIYFQGNSAPDKSGLPSDRFSAERTGGSVSTLTIQRTQQEDSAVYLCASSPSGYGYTFGSGTRLTVV.

This clone was observed a few times. The gene calls are TRBV19 and TRBJ1-1; 8 nucleotides match TRBD1. Germline V gives CDR1 LNHDA, CDR2 SQIVND (reference sequence). This CDR3 comprises 13 residues. V trimming: 3 bases; J trimming: 8 bases; junction bases outside the gene matches: 5. Here the CDR3 reads CASSIQGAQEAFF. The CDR3 region has the DNA TGTGCCAGTAGTATCCAGGGGGCGCAAGAAGCTTTCTTT.

This sequence joins TRBV25-1 and TRBJ2-1, with D possibly matching TRBD2 (6 bases). V was cut by 4 bases and J by 8 bases, with 9 bases left in between. Germline V gives CDR1 MGHDK, CDR2 SYGVNS. The CDR3 contains 12 residues. The CDR3 DNA sequence: TGTGCCAGCAGTGCGGGACTCCATGAGCAGTTCTTC. This encodes CASSAGLHEQFF.

J is TRBJ2-7 and V is TRBV5-6; D is ambiguous. Trimming took off 2 bases at V and 3 bases at J, with 6 bases between the two ends. The CDR3 has 12 amino acids. Germline assignment: CDR1 SGHDT and CDR2 YYEEEE. This CDR3 reads CASSLSYYEQYF. CDR3 DNA sequence: TGTGCCAGCAGCTTATCCTACTACGAGCAGTACTTC. The complete variable domain, with remaining parts taken from reference TRBV5-6 and TRBJ2-7, reads DAGVTQSPTHLIKTRGQQVTLRCSPKSGHDTVSWYQQALGQGPQFIFQYYEEEERQRGNFPDRFSGHQFPNYSSELNVNALLLGDSALYLCASSLSYYEQYFGPGTRLTVT.

In its sample, this clone was seen a few times. The chain joins TRBV4-1 to TRBJ1-1; 8 nucleotides line up with TRBD1. The germline CDR1 and CDR2 sequences are MGHRA and YSYEKL. V lost 4 bases to trimming and J lost 3 bases; unmatched junction nucleotides: 10. The CDR3 is made up of 16 amino acids. The CDR3 DNA reads as TGCGCCAGCAGCCTCAGACAGGGGCTGGAGGACACTGAAGCTTTCTTT. Translation: CASSLRQGLEDTEAFF.

The J gene is TRBJ2-5, the V gene TRBV5-1; weak D call: TRBD1 (6 bases). The germline V gene encodes CDR1 SGHRS and CDR2 YFSETQ. V lost 1 base and J 3 bases, leaving 10 bases between the germline ends. The CDR3 contains 14 residues. The CDR3 DNA is TGCGCCAGCAGCTTGACAGGGAGAAAAGAGACCCAGTACTTC. Translation: CASSLTGRKETQYF.

This chain connects TRBV6-5 to TRBJ2-7; D may be TRBD1 (5 bases). CDR3 size: 13 residues. The germline V gene has CDR1 MNHEY and CDR2 SVGAGI. V shed 7 bases and J shed 6 bases, with 16 bases lying between them. The CDR3: CASNQGKYGEQYF. In DNA form, the CDR3 reads TGTGCCAGCAATCAGGGTAAGTACGGCGAGCAGTACTTC.

The V gene is TRBV19, the J gene TRBJ1-1; tentatively, D is TRBD1 (5 bases). CDR1 LNHDA and CDR2 SQIVND come from the germline V gene (reference sequence). V was clipped by 6 bases and J by 0 bases, with 11 bases between them. This CDR3 contains 14 residues. CDR3 sequence: CASSPTALNTEAFF. The CDR3 DNA sequence: TGTGCCAGTAGCCCGACAGCATTGAACACTGAAGCTTTCTTT.

Points on this clone: Other nucleotide sequences from this sample produce the same CDR3. The chain uses TRBV29-1 and TRBJ2-5; D might be TRBD2 (6 bases). V was trimmed by 6 bases and J by 1 base, leaving 9 bases between them. The germline CDR1 and CDR2 sequences are SQVTM and ANQGSEA. The CDR3 totals 12 residues. The CDR3 sequence is CSVGEAQETQYF. The CDR3 DNA reads TGCAGCGTCGGGGAGGCCCAAGAGACCCAGTACTTC.

The CDR3 protein is CASSTGTSAGELFF. CDR3 coding DNA: TGTGCCAGCAGCACCGGGACTAGTGCCGGGGAGCTGTTTTTT. The V gene is TRBV7-6, the J gene TRBJ2-2; TRBD2 matches at 8 bases. Germline CDR1 SGHVS, CDR2 FNYEAQ. The CDR3 runs to 14 residues. The ends lost 5 bases at V and 6 bases at J; junction bases unmatched: 5.

The chain employs TRBV19 and TRBJ1-1; D is unclear. V dropped 5 bases and J dropped 1 base, with 11 bases sitting between them. CDR1 is LNHDA, CDR2 SQIVND, per germline (reference sequence). This CDR3 has 14 amino acids. CDR3 sequence reads: CASSPLGPNTEAFF. The CDR3 region has the DNA TGTGCCAGTAGTCCCTTGGGCCCGAACACTGAAGCTTTCTTT.

V usage is TRBV5-6 and J usage is TRBJ2-4, with TRBD1 matching over 9 bases. V lost 1 base, J lost 0 bases, and 5 bases stayed unmatched. The CDR3 contains 17 residues. Germline CDR1 reads SGHDT; CDR2 reads YYEEEE. Written as DNA, the CDR3 is TGTGCCAGCAGCTTGAGGGGACAGGGTATAGCCAAAAACATTCAGTACTTC. It encodes CASSLRGQGIAKNIQYF.

The rearrangement uses TRBV6-5 and TRBJ1-5; 8 bases match TRBD1. The germline CDR1 and CDR2 sequences are MNHEY and SVGAGI. The junction had 8 bases not matched to a gene; V was cut back by 4 bases and J by 9 bases. This CDR3 has 14 amino acids. The CDR3 region is CASSSRQGIWPQHF. The CDR3 coding sequence is TGTGCCAGCAGTTCACGACAGGGGATTTGGCCCCAGCATTTT.

J is TRBJ1-1 and V is TRBV5-6, with a tentative D call TRBD1 (6 bases). V was trimmed by 4 bases and J by 4 bases, leaving 20 bases between them. The germline CDR1 and CDR2 sequences are SGHDT and YYEEEE. The CDR3 runs 16 residues. This CDR3 reads CASSRINRERGTEAFF. The CDR3 DNA follows: TGTGCCAGCAGCCGGATTAACAGGGAGAGGGGCACTGAAGCTTTCTTT.

The DNA of the CDR3 is TGTGCCAGCAGCTTTAGGGACAGGGGAAACGATGAGCAGTTCTTC. The encoded protein is CASSFRDRGNDEQFF. This chain connects TRBV5-6 to TRBJ2-1; the match to TRBD1 covers 10 bases. The germline gives CDR1 SGHDT, CDR2 YYEEEE. This CDR3 spans 15 amino acids. J lost 8 bases, V lost 2 bases, and 7 bases had no gene match.